This note documents a single T cell receptor (beta chain) sequence. Its target is not known. This sample is drawn from a study of cytomegalovirus exposure and HLA in healthy donors. PCR amplification relied on 60 Vbeta primers (plus 13 Jbeta primers). TCRdb's table, derived via immunoSEQ multiplex PCR, lists solely in-frame clones and lacks some. The profile covers roughly 97,000 clones, with 76% appearing a single time and roughly 5.4% taken by the ten largest. Study results and limitations: Most of the TCR beta V segments (in an earlier analysis) were productive either about 90% or about 30% of the time.

Per germline, CDR1 LNHDA and CDR2 SQIVND (reference sequence). The CDR3 is made up of 14 amino acids. Trimming left V 4 bases short and J 4 bases short, with 13 bases between. This TCR derives from a woman between 18 and 29 years old in good health and CMV-seropositive. V and J are TRBV19 and TRBJ1-1; D is possibly TRBD1 (5 bases). The sample comprised PBMCs. The CDR3 region has the DNA TGTGCCAGTAGTAAATCAGGGTCGGGCACTGAAGCTTTCTTT. Translated, it gives CASSKSGSGTEAFF.